This TCR beta chain was sequenced during a study of blood T cell repertoires in COVID-19 (dated by TCRdb to 2020 to 2022). For the study in its entirety: The collaborator samples originated in the United States, Italy and Spain and spanned the acute and convalescent phases of COVID-19. The samples were drawn from the first 160 participants of the ongoing ImmuneRACE study and from 1,254 subjects provided by 6 global collaborators. Deeply sampled blood TCRbeta repertoires from subjects exposed to, actively infected with, or recovered from COVID-19 were included in the dataset. The prospective study material was composed of cDNA or gDNA derived from T cells, B-cell-depleted T cells, or PBMCs. Nearly every sample came with metadata listing a de-identified subject ID, COVID-19 status, age in years and sex. Where available, HLA class I and class II types were taken from metadata supplied by the sample provider and were not determined by assay-based typing. The repertoires were released in a freely available public database intended as a resource for research on the immune response to SARS-CoV-2.

To note about this clone: No antigen is known for it. The sample holds no much larger clone one base away, and base qualities are not on file.

TCRbeta CDR3 regions were amplified from genomic DNA using the immunoSEQ Assay, a bias-controlled multiplex PCR. The authors' analysis ran thus. Nucleated cell counts per sample were estimated from amplification of reference gene primers within the assay. Sequence reads were collapsed and filtered to measure the absolute abundance of every unique TCRbeta CDR3 rearrangement. For each sample, productive Simpson clonality was calculated as the square root of Simpson's diversity index across productive rearrangements. The clones in this table, taken by TCRdb from immuneACCESS, are in-frame only. Not every clone is retained; where verified, under half of the shortfall comes from an unresolved V gene, and the cause of the rest is unknown. V, J and clone size are those of that table, while D and trimming were read from the DNA. This sample has some 260,000 clones in its table, and approximately 81% of those were observed once. The ten largest clones take up less than 4% of the sample.

Collaborating institutions collected whole blood in K2EDTA tubes following their own protocols. For TCRbeta analysis, collaborator samples were shipped as frozen whole blood, as isolated PBMCs, or as DNA extracted from either sample type. The CDR3 covers 15 residues, taking in both the cysteine and the phenylalanine. Only CDR3 DNA is held: 45 bases, read in frame from base 1. V loses 4 bases at its end and J loses 3 bases; junction bases beyond the gene matches: 7. The germline V gene gives CDR1 as SGHTS and CDR2 as YDEGEE. General conclusions and limits of the study: How much clinical and demographic metadata was included differed by source and by participant, and the metadata was provided uncurated.

The sequenced sample was peripheral blood. This sequence uses TRBV5-8 and TRBJ2-1; TRBD1 lines up with 7 middle nucleotides. This TCR came from a woman aged 18-29 years with acute or convalescent COVID-19. The CDR3 amino acid sequence is: CASSIRGISYNEQFF. The DNA sequence is given as TGTGCCAGCAGCATCAGGGGGATTAGCTACAATGAGCAGTTCTTC.